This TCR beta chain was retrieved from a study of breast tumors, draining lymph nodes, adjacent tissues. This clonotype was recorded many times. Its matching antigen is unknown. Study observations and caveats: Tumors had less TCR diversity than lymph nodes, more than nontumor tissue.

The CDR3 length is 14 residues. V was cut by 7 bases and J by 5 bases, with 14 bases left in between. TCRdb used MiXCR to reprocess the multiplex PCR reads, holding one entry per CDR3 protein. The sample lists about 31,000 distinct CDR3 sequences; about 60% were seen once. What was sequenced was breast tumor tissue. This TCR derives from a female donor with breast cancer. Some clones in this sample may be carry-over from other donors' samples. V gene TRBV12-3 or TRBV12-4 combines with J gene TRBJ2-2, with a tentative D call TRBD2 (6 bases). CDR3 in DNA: TGTGCCAGCATGGAACGGGAGAGTACCGGGGAGCTGTTTTTT. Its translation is CASMERESTGELFF.